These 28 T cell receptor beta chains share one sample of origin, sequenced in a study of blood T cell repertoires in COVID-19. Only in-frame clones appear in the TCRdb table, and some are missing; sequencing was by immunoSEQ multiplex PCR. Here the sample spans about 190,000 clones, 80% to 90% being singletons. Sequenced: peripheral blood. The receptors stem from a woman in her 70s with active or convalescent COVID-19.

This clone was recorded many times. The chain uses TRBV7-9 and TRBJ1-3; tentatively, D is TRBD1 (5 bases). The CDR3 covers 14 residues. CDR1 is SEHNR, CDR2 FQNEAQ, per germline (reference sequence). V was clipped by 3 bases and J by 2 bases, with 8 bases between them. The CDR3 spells CASSFGRAGNTIYF. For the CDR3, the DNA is TGTGCCAGCAGCTTCGGCAGGGCTGGAAACACCATATATTTT.

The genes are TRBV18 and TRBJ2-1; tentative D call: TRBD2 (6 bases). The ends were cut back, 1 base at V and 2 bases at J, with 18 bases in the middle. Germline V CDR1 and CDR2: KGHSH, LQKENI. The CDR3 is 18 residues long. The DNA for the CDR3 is TGTGCCAGCTCACCACTACTGCTGAGGGAGCGGGCCTACAATGAGCAGTTCTTC. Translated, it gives CASSPLLLRERAYNEQFF.

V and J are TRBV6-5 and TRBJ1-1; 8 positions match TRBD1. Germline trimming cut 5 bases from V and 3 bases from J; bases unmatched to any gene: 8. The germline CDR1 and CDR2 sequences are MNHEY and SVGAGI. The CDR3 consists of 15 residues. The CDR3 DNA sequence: TGTGCCAGCAGTACCCGCTACAGGGGGTACACTGAAGCTTTCTTT. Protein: CASSTRYRGYTEAFF.

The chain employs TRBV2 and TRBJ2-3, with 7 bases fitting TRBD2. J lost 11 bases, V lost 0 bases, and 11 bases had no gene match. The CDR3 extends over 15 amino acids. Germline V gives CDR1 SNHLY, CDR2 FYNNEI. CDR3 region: CASSEALRGTTEQYF. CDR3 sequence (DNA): TGTGCCAGCAGTGAAGCGCTTCGGGGGACTACCGAGCAGTATTTT.

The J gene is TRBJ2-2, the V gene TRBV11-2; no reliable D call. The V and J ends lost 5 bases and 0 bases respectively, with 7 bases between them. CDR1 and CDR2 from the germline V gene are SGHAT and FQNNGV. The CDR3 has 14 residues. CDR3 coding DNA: TGTGCCAGCAGCGCGACTTCGAACACCGGGGAGCTGTTTTTT. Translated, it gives CASSATSNTGELFF.

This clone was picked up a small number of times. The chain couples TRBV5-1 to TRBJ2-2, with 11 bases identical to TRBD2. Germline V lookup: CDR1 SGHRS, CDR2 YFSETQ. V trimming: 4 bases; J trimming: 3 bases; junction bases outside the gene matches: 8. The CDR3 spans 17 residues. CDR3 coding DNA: TGCGCCAGCAGCGTAACTAGCGGGAGATCGGACACCGGGGAGCTGTTTTTT. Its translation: CASSVTSGRSDTGELFF.

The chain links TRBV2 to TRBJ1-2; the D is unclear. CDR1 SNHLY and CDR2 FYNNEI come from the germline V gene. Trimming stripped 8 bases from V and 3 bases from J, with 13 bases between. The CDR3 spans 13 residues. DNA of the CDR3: TGTGCCAGCTCGTTGCGGGGATACTATGGCTACACCTTC. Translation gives CASSLRGYYGYTF.

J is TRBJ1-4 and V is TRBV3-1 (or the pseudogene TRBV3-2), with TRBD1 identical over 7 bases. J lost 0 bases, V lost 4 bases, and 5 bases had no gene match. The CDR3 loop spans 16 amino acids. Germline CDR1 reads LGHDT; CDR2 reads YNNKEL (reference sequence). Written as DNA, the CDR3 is TGTGCCAGCAGCCTTCGACAGGGCGCAACTAATGAAAAACTGTTTTTT. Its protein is CASSLRQGATNEKLFF.

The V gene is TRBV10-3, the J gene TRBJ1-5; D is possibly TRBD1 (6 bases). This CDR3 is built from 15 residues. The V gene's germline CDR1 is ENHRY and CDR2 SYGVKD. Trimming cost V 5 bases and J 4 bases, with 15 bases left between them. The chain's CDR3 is CAISREQGRNQPQHF. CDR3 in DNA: TGTGCCATCAGTCGTGAACAGGGAAGGAATCAGCCCCAGCATTTT.

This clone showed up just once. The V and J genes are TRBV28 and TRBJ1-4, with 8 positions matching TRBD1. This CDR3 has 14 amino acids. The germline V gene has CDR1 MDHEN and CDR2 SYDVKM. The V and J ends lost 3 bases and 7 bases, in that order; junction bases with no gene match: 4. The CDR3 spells CASSFSGTGEKLFF. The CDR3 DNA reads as TGTGCCAGCAGTTTTTCCGGGACAGGTGAAAAACTGTTTTTT.

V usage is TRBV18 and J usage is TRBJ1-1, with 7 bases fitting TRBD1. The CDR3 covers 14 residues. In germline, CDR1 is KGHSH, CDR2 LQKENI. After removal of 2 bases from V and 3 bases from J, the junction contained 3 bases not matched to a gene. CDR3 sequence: CASSPGTDDTEAFF. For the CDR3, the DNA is TGTGCCAGCTCACCAGGGACAGACGACACTGAAGCTTTCTTT.

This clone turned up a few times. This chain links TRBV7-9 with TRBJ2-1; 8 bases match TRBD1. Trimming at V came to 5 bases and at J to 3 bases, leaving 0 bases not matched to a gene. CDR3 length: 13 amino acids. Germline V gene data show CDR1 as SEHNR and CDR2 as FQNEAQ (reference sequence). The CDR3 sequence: CASSGQGYNEQFF. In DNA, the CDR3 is TGTGCCAGCAGCGGACAGGGCTACAATGAGCAGTTCTTC.

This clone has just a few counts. The chain's CDR3 is CACQGTDSNQPQHF. CDR3 nucleotides: TGTGCCTGCCAGGGGACAGATAGCAATCAGCCCCAGCATTTT. The rearrangement joins TRBV30 to TRBJ1-5; 7 bases agree with TRBD1. The germline V gene has CDR1 GTSNPN and CDR2 SVGIG (reference sequence). With 6 bases clipped from V and 0 bases from J, the junction kept 5 bases outside the gene matches. The CDR3 consists of 14 residues.

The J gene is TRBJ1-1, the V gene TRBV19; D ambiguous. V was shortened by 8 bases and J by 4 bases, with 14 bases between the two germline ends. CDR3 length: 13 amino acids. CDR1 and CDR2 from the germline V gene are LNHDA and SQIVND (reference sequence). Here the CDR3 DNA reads TGTGCCAGTGCGACAACCCTAGCCACTGAAGCTTTCTTT. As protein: CASATTLATEAFF. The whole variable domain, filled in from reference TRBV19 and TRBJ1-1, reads DGGITQSPKYLFRKEGQNVTLSCEQNLNHDAMYWYRQDPGQGLRLIYYSQIVNDFQKGDIAEGYSVSREKKESFPLTVTSAQKNPTAFYLCASATTLATEAFFGQGTRLTVV.

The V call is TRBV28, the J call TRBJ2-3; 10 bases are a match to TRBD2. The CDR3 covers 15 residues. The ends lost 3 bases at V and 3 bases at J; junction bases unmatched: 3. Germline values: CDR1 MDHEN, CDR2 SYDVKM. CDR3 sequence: CASSFASGRTDTQYF. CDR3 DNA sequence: TGTGCCAGCAGTTTTGCTAGCGGGAGAACAGATACGCAGTATTTT.

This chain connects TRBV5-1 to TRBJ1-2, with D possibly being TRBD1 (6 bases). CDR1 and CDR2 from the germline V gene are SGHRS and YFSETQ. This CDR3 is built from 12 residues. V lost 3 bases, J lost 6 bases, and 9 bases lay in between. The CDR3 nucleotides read TGCGCCAGCAGCTACACAGGGAATGGCTACACCTTC. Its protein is CASSYTGNGYTF.

The CDR3 reads CASSLGTGYGYTF. Written as DNA, the CDR3 is TGTGCCAGCAGCTTGGGGACAGGCTATGGCTACACCTTC. The chain employs TRBV5-5 and TRBJ1-2; TRBD1 aligns across 7 bases. Germline trimming cut 0 bases from V and 4 bases from J; bases unmatched to any gene: 0. Germline CDR1 is SGHKS and CDR2 is YYEKEE (reference sequence). The CDR3 is 13 residues long.

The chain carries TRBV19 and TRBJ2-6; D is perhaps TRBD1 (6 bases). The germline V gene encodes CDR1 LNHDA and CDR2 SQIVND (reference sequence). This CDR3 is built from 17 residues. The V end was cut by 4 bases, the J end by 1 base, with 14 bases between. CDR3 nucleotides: TGTGCCAGTAGTACCTATAGAAGGGGGTCTGGGGCCAACGTCCTGACTTTC. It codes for CASSTYRRGSGANVLTF.

The CDR3 region has the DNA TGTGCCAGCAGCTTAGAAGCGATTAGGGGAGGGCCAGCCAAAAACATTCAGTACTTC. This gives the protein CASSLEAIRGGPAKNIQYF. This chain uses TRBV11-2 with TRBJ2-4, with 7 nucleotides matching TRBD2. The CDR3 loop spans 19 amino acids. The germline V gene encodes CDR1 SGHAT and CDR2 FQNNGV. Germline trimming cut 0 bases from V and 0 bases from J; bases unmatched to any gene: 11.

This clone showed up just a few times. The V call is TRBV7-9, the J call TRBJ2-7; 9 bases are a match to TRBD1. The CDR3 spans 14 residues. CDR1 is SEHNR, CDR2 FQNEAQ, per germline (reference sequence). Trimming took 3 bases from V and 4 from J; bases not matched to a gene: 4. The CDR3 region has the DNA TGTGCCAGCAGCTTCCGGGACAGGGAGTACGAGCAGTACTTC. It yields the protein CASSFRDREYEQYF.

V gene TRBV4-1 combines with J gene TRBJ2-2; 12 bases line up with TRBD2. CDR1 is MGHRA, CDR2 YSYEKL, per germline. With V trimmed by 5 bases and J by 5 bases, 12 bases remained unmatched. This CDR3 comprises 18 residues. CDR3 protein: CASSARDLAGGGTGELFF. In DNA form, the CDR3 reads TGCGCCAGCAGCGCGCGAGACCTAGCGGGAGGGGGTACCGGGGAGCTGTTTTTT.

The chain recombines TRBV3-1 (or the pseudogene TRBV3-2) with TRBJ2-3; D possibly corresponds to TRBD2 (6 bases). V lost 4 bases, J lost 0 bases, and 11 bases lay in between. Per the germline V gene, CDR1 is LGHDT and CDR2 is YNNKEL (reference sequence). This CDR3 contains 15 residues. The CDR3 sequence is CASSPLTSSTDTQYF. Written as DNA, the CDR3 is TGTGCCAGCAGCCCACTGACTAGTAGCACAGATACGCAGTATTTT.

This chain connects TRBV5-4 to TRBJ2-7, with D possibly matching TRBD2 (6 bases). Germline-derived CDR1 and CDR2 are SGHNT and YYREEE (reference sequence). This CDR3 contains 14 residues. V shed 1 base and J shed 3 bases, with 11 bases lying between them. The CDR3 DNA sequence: TGTGCCAGCAGCTTGCGGGGGTCTTTCTACGAGCAGTACTTC. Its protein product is CASSLRGSFYEQYF.

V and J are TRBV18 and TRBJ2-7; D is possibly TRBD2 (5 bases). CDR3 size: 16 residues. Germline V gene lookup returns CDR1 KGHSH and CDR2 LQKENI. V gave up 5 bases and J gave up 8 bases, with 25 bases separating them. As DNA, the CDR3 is TGTGCCAGCTCAACGATCGCGGGCTGGGAGCCTACGAAGCAGTACTTC. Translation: CASSTIAGWEPTKQYF.

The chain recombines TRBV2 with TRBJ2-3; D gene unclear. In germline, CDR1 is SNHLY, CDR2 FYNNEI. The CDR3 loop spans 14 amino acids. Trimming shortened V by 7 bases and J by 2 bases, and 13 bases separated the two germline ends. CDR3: CASTLRQVTDTQYF. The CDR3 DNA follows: TGTGCCAGCACCCTGCGTCAGGTCACAGATACGCAGTATTTT. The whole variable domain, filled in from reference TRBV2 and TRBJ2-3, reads EPEVTQTPSHQVTQMGQEVILRCVPISNHLYFYWYRQILGQKVEFLVSFYNNEISEKSEIFDDQFSVERPDGSNFTLKIRSTKLEDSAMYFCASTLRQVTDTQYFGPGTRLTVL.

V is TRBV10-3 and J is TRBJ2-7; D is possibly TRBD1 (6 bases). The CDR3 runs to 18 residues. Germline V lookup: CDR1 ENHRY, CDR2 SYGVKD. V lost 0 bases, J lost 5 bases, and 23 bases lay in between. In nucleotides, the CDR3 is TGTGCCATCAGTGAGTCGCTGGGACACAGTTTGGGGAGAAACGAGCAGTACTTC. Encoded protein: CAISESLGHSLGRNEQYF.

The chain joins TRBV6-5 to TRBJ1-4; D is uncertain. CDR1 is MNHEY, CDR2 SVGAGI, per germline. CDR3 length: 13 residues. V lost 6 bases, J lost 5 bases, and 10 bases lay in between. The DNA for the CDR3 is TGTGCCAGCAGCCTCTTCCTGAATGAAAAACTGTTTTTT. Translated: CASSLFLNEKLFF.

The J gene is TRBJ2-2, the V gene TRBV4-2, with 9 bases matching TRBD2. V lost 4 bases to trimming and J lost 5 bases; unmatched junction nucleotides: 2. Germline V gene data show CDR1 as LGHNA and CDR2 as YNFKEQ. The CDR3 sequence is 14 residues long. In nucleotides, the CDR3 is TGTGCCAGCAGCCCGGGACTAGCAACCGGGGAGCTGTTTTTT. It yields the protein CASSPGLATGELFF.